This T cell receptor (beta chain) came from a study of CD8+ T cells in alopecia areata. Turning to the study itself: It was oral tofacitinib, at 5 to 10 mg twice daily, that treated patients received. Findings and limits, study-wide: Clonality exceeded that of normal scalp in lesional scalp, most notably in alopecia totalis/universalis.

Regarding treatment: oral pan-JAK inhibitor, 5-10 mg twice daily. Both peripheral blood and punch biopsies of lesional scalp skin were obtained from patients who had alopecia areata. On this clone: Its antigen is as yet unknown.

Germline values: CDR1 SGHTA, CDR2 FQGNSA. CDR3 size: 13 residues. V was shortened by 4 bases and J by 5 bases, with 12 bases between the two germline ends. Following RNA extraction, reverse transcription yielded cDNA that acted as the sequencing template. Generated by immunoSEQ multiplex PCR, the TCRdb table keeps only in-frame clones and is missing some. The sample has approximately 280,000 clones; 58% are singletons. The chain uses TRBV7-2 and TRBJ2-7; D remains unclear. Material: CD4+ T cells sorted from blood, obtained at week 24, from a patient treated with tofacitinib. This receptor was obtained from a human donor with alopecia areata. CDR3: CASSSVQTNEQYF. The CDR3 DNA reads TGTGCCAGCAGCTCGGTCCAGACCAACGAGCAGTACTTC.